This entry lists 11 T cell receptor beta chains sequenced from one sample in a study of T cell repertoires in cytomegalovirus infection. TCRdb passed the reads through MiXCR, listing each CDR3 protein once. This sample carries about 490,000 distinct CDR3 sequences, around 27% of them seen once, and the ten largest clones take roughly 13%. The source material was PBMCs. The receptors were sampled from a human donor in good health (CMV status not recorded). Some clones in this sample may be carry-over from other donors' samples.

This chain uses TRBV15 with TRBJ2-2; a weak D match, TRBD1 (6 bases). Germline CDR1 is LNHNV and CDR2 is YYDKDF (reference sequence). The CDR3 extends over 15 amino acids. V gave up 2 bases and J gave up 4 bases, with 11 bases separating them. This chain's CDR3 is CATSRSGTRTGELFF. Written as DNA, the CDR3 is TGTGCCACCAGCAGATCCGGGACACGCACCGGGGAGCTGTTTTTT.

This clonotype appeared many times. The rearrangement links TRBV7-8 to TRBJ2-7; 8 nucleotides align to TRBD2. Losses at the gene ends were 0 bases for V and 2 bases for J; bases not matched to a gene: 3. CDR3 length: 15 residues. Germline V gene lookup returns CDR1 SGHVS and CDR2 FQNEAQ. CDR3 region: CASSLATGRAYEQYV. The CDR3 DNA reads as TGTGCCAGCAGCTTAGCAACCGGGAGGGCCTACGAGCAGTACGTC.

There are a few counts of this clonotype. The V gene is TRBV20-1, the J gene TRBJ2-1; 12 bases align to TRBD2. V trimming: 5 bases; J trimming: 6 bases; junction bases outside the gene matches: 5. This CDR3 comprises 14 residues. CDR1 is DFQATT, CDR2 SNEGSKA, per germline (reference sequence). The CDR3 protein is CSARLAGVLNEQFF. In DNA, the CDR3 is TGCAGTGCTCGACTAGCGGGAGTACTCAATGAGCAGTTCTTC.

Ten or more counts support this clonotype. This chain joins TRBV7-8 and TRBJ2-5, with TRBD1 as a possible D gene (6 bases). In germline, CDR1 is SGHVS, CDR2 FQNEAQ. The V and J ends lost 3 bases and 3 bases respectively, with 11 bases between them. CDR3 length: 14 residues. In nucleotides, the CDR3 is TGTGCCAGCAGCTTTAGTCGGACAGAAGAGACCCAGTACTTC. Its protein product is CASSFSRTEETQYF.

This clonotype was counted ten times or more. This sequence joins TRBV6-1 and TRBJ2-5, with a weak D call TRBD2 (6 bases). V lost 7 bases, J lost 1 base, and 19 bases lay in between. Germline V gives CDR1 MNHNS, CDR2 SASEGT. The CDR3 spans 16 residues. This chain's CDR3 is CASTDPGTQFQETQYF. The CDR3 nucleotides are TGTGCCAGCACCGACCCCGGGACTCAATTCCAAGAGACCCAGTACTTC.

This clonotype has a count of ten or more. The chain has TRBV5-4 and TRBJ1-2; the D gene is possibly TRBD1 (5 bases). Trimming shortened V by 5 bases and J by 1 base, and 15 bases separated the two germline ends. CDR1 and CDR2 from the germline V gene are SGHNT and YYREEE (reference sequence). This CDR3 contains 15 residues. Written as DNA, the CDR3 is TGTGCCAGCAGAGGCCAGGGAATGTATAACTATGGCTACACCTTC. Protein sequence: CASRGQGMYNYGYTF.

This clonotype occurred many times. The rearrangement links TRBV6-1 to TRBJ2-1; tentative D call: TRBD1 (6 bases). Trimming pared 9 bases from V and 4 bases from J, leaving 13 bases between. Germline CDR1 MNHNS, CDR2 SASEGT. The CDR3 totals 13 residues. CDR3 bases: TGTGCCAGTTCCGGGACAAGTTACAATGAGCAGTTCTTC. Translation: CASSGTSYNEQFF.

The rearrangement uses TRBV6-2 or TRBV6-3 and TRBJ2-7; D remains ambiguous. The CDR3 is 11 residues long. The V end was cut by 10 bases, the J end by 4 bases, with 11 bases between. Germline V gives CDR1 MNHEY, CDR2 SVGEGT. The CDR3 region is CATLEIYEQYV. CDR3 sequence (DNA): TGTGCCACCCTGGAGATTTACGAGCAGTACGTC.

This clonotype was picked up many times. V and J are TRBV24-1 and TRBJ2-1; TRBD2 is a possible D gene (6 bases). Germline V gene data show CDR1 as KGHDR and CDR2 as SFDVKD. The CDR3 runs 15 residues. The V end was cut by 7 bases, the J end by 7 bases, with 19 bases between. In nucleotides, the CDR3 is TGTGCCACCAGGTCCGAGGAGGGGAGTGCAAATGAGCAGTTCTTC. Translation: CATRSEEGSANEQFF.

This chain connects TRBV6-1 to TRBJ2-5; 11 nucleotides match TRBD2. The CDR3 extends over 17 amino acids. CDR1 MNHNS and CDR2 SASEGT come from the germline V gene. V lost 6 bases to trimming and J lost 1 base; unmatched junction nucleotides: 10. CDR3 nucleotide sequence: TGTGCCAGCAGGGATCGACTAGCGGGACGTCCCCAAGAGACCCAGTACTTC. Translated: CASRDRLAGRPQETQYF.

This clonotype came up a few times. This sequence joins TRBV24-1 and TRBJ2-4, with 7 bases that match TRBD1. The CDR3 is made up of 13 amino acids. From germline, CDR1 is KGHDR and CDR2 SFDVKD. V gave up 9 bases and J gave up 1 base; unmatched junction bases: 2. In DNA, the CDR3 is TGTGCCACCTCACAGGGGGCCAAAAACATTCAGTACTTC. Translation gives CATSQGAKNIQYF.